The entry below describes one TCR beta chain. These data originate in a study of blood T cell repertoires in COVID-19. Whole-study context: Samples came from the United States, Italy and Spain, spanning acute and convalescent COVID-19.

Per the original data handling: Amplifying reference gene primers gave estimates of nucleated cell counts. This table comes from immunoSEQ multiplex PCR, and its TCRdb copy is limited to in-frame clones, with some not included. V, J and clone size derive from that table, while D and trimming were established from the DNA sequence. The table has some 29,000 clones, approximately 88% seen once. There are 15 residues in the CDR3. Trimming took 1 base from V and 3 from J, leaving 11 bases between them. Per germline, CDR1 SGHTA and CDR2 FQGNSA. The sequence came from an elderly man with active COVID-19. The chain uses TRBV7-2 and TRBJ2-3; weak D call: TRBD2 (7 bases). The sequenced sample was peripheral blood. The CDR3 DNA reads TGTGCCAGCAGCTTAGGGCGGGGGCAGACAGATACGCAGTATTTT. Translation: CASSLGRGQTDTQYF.